These T cell receptor beta chains were read from a single sample in a study of blood T cells in healthy people across ages. TCRdb re-derived calls from the 5' RACE reads in MiXCR, one entry per CDR3 protein. The sample contains 1.5 million to 2 million distinct CDR3 sequences, approximately 40% of which appear only once. Sequencing used blood. Every receptor here comes from a human donor in good health. Each CDR3 is given with its conserved first and last residue. D genes are given only for firm matches. Clone size is given for some rows only: seen once, a few or many times, or a class if the clone is expanded.

j_call d_call v_call clone_size cdr3_nt cdr3_aa
TRBJ2-5 TRBD2 TRBV4-3 few TGCGCCAGCAGCCAGAACCCGGGAGGACGGGAGACCCAGTACTTC CASSQNPGGRETQYF
TRBJ2-7 NA TRBV6-5 NA TGTGCCAGCAGGGGAGGAAAGGGGGTCTACGAGCAGTACTTC CASRGGKGVYEQYF
TRBJ1-2 NA TRBV29-1 NA TGCAGCGTTGAAAGGTTCGGGTACGGCTACACCTTC CSVERFGYGYTF
TRBJ1-1 NA TRBV13 NA TGTGCCAGCAGCTTAGTTGGTTTGGGTAAGGACACTGAGGCTTTCTTT CASSLVGLGKDTEAFF
TRBJ1-2 NA TRBV7-2 NA TGTGCCAGCAGCTTAGCGCGCCGAAGCATCTATGGCTACACCTTC CASSLARRSIYGYTF
TRBJ1-1 NA TRBV6-2/TRBV6-3 NA TGTGCCAGCAGTTACTCGAGGGTGTATAGCACTGAAGCTTTCTTT CASSYSRVYSTEAFF
TRBJ2-1 NA TRBV24-1 many TGTGCCACCAGTGATACTCCGGGGCGAAGGGATGAGCAGTTCTTC CATSDTPGRRDEQFF
TRBJ2-6 TRBD2 TRBV12-3/TRBV12-4 few TGTGCCATCCGGGGGGGAGGGTTCGCTGGGGCCAACGTCCTGACTTTC CAIRGGGFAGANVLTF
TRBJ2-7 NA TRBV12-3/TRBV12-4 few TGTGCCAGCAGTTTATTACACGAGCAGTACTTC CASSLLHEQYF
TRBJ1-1 NA TRBV18 NA TGTGCCGGCTCACGGCGACCCGAGGTGACCGTGAACACTGAAGCTTTCTTT CAGSRRPEVTVNTEAFF
TRBJ1-1 TRBD1 TRBV7-2 NA TGTGCCAGCAGCCCGGGGCAGGGGGCGATCACTGAAGCTTTCTTT CASSPGQGAITEAFF
TRBJ2-1 TRBD2 TRBV5-1 NA TGCGCCAGCAGCGCGGGACTATCCTACAATGAGCAGTTCTTC CASSAGLSYNEQFF
TRBJ2-1 TRBD2 TRBV5-1 many TGTGCCAGCAGCCCTAGCGGGGGGGCCGTGAATGAGCAGTTCTTC CASSPSGGAVNEQFF
TRBJ2-6 NA TRBV13 NA TGTGCCAGCAGCCCTAGGGAGGCTGGGGCCAACGTCCGGACTTTC CASSPREAGANVRTF
TRBJ2-1 NA TRBV20-1 many TGCAGTGCCCTACAGGGCAGCCTTTTTTACAATGAGCAGTTCTTC CSALQGSLFYNEQFF
TRBJ2-3 NA TRBV29-1 few TGCAGCGTGGTCAAGGGCACAGATACGCAGTATTTT CSVVKGTDTQYF
TRBJ1-2 TRBD1 TRBV6-5 few TGTGCCAGCAAGGGGGGACAGTACTATGGCTACACCTTC CASKGGQYYGYTF
TRBJ2-4 NA TRBV7-9 few TGTGCCAGCAGCCCCCGTCTCGACAATGAGCAGTACTTC CASSPRLDNEQYF
TRBJ1-5 NA TRBV12-3/TRBV12-4 NA TGTGCCAGCAGTTTAGCGGGGGCCGAACAGCCCCAGCATTTT CASSLAGAEQPQHF
TRBJ2-5 NA TRBV12-3/TRBV12-4 few TGTGCCAGCAGTTTAAATAGCATAATACAAGAGACCCAGTACTTC CASSLNSIIQETQYF
TRBJ1-2 TRBD1 TRBV3-1 few TGTGCCAGCAGCCCCCTCCCCAGGGGGGATGGCTACACCTTC CASSPLPRGDGYTF
TRBJ1-2 TRBD1 TRBV4-1 NA TGCGCCAGCAGCCAAGGGACCGGGACAGTCGGCGGCTACACCTTC CASSQGTGTVGGYTF
TRBJ1-3 NA TRBV6-5 few TGTGCCAGCAGTTACGAACCTGGGAACACCATATATTTT CASSYEPGNTIYF
TRBJ2-1 NA TRBV2 NA TGTGCCAGCAGTGGGATAGAGCACTACAATGAGCAGTTCTTC CASSGIEHYNEQFF
TRBJ1-3 NA TRBV12-3/TRBV12-4 NA TGTGCCAGCAGGTCGACAGACTCTGGAAACACCATATATTTT CASRSTDSGNTIYF
TRBJ2-5 TRBD2 TRBV6-5 NA TGTGCCAGCAGGCTAGCGGGGAACCAAGAGACCCAGTACTTC CASRLAGNQETQYF